These 6 T cell receptor beta chains originate from one sample sequenced in a study of blood T cell repertoires in COVID-19. Libraries were prepared by immunoSEQ multiplex PCR; TCRdb keeps only in-frame clonotypes and omits some of them. Among 250,000 to 400,000 clones listed, about 87% were seen once. The sequencing input was peripheral blood. The receptor source for this set is a woman aged 25 to 39 with COVID-19, enrolled during active disease.

The chain combines TRBV19 with TRBJ1-5; D is undetermined. CDR1 is LNHDA, CDR2 SQIVND, per germline (reference sequence). This CDR3 is 13 amino acids long. V lost 0 bases, J lost 11 bases, and 11 bases lay in between. In DNA form, the CDR3 reads TGTGCCAGTAGTATAGATACGAGAGGAGCCCAGCATTTT. It is translated as CASSIDTRGAQHF.

The rearrangement links TRBV7-6 to TRBJ2-2; D may be TRBD2 (6 bases). V lost 4 bases and J 6 bases, leaving 18 bases between the germline ends. In germline, CDR1 is SGHVS, CDR2 FNYEAQ. The CDR3 is 16 residues long. DNA of the CDR3: TGTGCCAGCAGCTCCGACTCGGCGGGGAGTCCCGGGGAGCTGTTTTTT. Protein product: CASSSDSAGSPGELFF.

The chain is built from TRBV4-1 and TRBJ1-2; D is undetermined. Trimming took off 5 bases at V and 0 bases at J, with 13 bases between the two ends. The V gene's germline CDR1 is MGHRA and CDR2 YSYEKL. The CDR3 length is 15 residues. CDR3 region: CASSEDPQANYGYTF. The CDR3 nucleotides are TGCGCCAGCAGCGAGGATCCGCAAGCTAACTATGGCTACACCTTC.

The sample holds one count of this clone. This chain links TRBV5-5 with TRBJ2-1, with D maybe TRBD2 (5 bases). The CDR3 extends over 13 amino acids. Germline V gene sequence: CDR1 SGHKS, CDR2 YYEKEE (reference sequence). Trimming stripped 2 bases from V and 7 bases from J, with 10 bases between. CDR3 bases: TGTGCCAGCAGCTTTTCCCCGGGGAATGAGCAGTTCTTC. Translating it yields CASSFSPGNEQFF.

The chain joins TRBV19 to TRBJ1-5; D might be TRBD1 (6 bases). V was cut by 5 bases and J by 0 bases, with 14 bases left in between. The germline gives CDR1 LNHDA, CDR2 SQIVND (reference sequence). CDR3 length equals 16 residues. The CDR3 DNA follows: TGTGCCAGTAGTTTCTGGACAGTATATAGCAATCAGCCCCAGCATTTT. Protein sequence: CASSFWTVYSNQPQHF. Full variable domain (missing parts from reference TRBV19 and TRBJ1-5): DGGITQSPKYLFRKEGQNVTLSCEQNLNHDAMYWYRQDPGQGLRLIYYSQIVNDFQKGDIAEGYSVSREKKESFPLTVTSAQKNPTAFYLCASSFWTVYSNQPQHFGDGTRLSIL.

The J gene is TRBJ2-4, the V gene TRBV10-3; 10 nucleotides agree with TRBD2. The CDR3 totals 17 residues. V lost 5 bases to trimming and J lost 8 bases; unmatched junction nucleotides: 15. Germline CDR1 is ENHRY and CDR2 is SYGVKD. In DNA, the CDR3 is TGTGCCATCAGTCCGGGACTAGCGACGAACGCCGAGGACATTCAGTACTTC. Translation: CAISPGLATNAEDIQYF.